This is a list of T cell receptor beta chains from one sample in a study of CD8 T cells in Susac syndrome. TCRdb reprocessed the immunoSEQ multiplex PCR reads via MiXCR and lists one record per CDR3 protein. The sample has some 120,000 distinct CDR3 sequences; roughly 96% are singletons. The sample comprised CD4+ T cells from PBMCs. Every receptor here comes from a human donor in good health. Both conserved end residues are part of each CDR3. The D gene is left open where the match is weak. Not every row has a clone size; where given, it reads once, few, many or a size class.

>TRBJ2-4|TRBV10-3|-|-
TGTGCCATCAGTGAGTCGAGAGAGCGGAAAAACATTCAGTACTTC
CAISESRERKNIQYF
>TRBJ2-7|TRBV19|-|TRBD1
TGTGCCAGTAGTCTCGGGACAGGGTGGACCTACGAGCAGTACTTC
CASSLGTGWTYEQYF
>TRBJ1-1|TRBV3-1|-|TRBD1
TGTGCCAGCGGTTCCTTTGGACAGGCTGAAGCTTTCTTT
CASGSFGQAEAFF
>TRBJ2-3|TRBV2|-|TRBD2
TGTGCCAGCAGCTGGACTAGCGGGAGAGATACGCAGTATTTT
CASSWTSGRDTQYF
>TRBJ2-5|TRBV12-3/TRBV12-4|-|-
TGTGCCAGCACCCTACATGGAGAGACCCAGTACTTC
CASTLHGETQYF
>TRBJ1-1|TRBV18|-|-
TGTGCCAGCTCACCGGGTCTCCTCATGAACACTGAAGCTTTCTTT
CASSPGLLMNTEAFF
>TRBJ2-1|TRBV5-1|-|-
TGCGCCAGCAACTCAGGGACCTCGAGCTCCTACAATGAGCAGTTCTTC
CASNSGTSSSYNEQFF
>TRBJ1-1|TRBV5-5|-|TRBD1
TGTGCCAGCAGCGCGGACAGGGCTAGTATCACTGAAGCTTTCTTT
CASSADRASITEAFF
>TRBJ2-7|TRBV5-1|-|TRBD2
TGCGCCAGCAGCTTGGCCGCCCGGACTAGCGGATCCTACGAGCAGTACTTC
CASSLAARTSGSYEQYF
>TRBJ2-5|TRBV3-1|once|-
TGTGCCAGCAGCCTGGTCGGGGGGCCCCACCGATGGGCCCAGTACTTC
CASSLVGGPHRWAQYF
>TRBJ2-7|TRBV6-2/TRBV6-3|-|-
TGTGCCAGCAGGAGGACGGCGAGCTCCTACGAGCAGTACTTC
CASRRTASSYEQYF
>TRBJ2-3|TRBV18|once|-
TGTGCCAGCTCCGTCTCCGCCGGGTCGTCCACAGATACGCAGTATTTT
CASSVSAGSSTDTQYF
>TRBJ1-2|TRBV29-1|-|TRBD1
TGCAGCGTCGGGACCTCGGGACAGGGATATGGCTACACCTTC
CSVGTSGQGYGYTF
>TRBJ2-7|TRBV20-1|-|-
TGCAGTGCTCCCTCGCCGACGTGGGTCTACGAGCAGTACTTC
CSAPSPTWVYEQYF